This T cell receptor beta chain was recovered during a study of blood T cell repertoires in COVID-19. Study summary: Sites in the United States, Italy and Spain provided acute and convalescent COVID-19 samples. T cells, B-cell-depleted T cells, or PBMCs provided the cDNA or gDNA that served as material.

The V end was cut by 3 bases, the J end by 4 bases, with 18 bases between. Germline V lookup: CDR1 LNHDA, CDR2 SQIVND (reference sequence). The CDR3 totals 16 residues. In the original analysis: Amplification of reference gene primers provided the estimated nucleated cell counts. The assay was immunoSEQ multiplex PCR, and TCRdb's table has in-frame clones only and misses some. For V, J and clone size, that table is used; D and trimming come from the DNA. Counted here are nearly 200,000 clones, 70% to 90% occurring once; the ten biggest clones make up more than 0.7%. The receptor's source is a woman between 70 and 85 years old with acute or convalescent COVID-19. The V call is TRBV19, the J call TRBJ2-5, with D possibly being TRBD2 (5 bases). Sequencing used peripheral blood. CDR3 sequence reads: CASSIRGRSFTETQYF. The CDR3 bases are TGTGCCAGTAGTATTCGGGGTCGGTCTTTCACAGAGACCCAGTACTTC. The whole variable domain, remainder taken from reference TRBV19 and TRBJ2-5, is DGGITQSPKYLFRKEGQNVTLSCEQNLNHDAMYWYRQDPGQGLRLIYYSQIVNDFQKGDIAEGYSVSREKKESFPLTVTSAQKNPTAFYLCASSIRGRSFTETQYFGPGTRLLVL.